This T cell receptor beta chain was retrieved from a study of CD8 T cells in ankylosing spondylitis. Notes on the study in general: Disease-linked clones reportedly showed significant enrichment in matched ankylosing spondylitis synovial fluid. A motif in TCR beta, a set of roughly eight highly homologous variants, appeared characteristic of ankylosing spondylitis blood.

This clonotype showed up many times. Its antigen is still unknown. TCR beta libraries were made by quantitative 5'-RACE with molecular barcodes. Via MiXCR, TCRdb re-called the 5' RACE reads, giving one row per CDR3 protein. The sample yields roughly 250,000 distinct CDR3 sequences, approximately 9% seen once. Germline CDR1 reads DFQATT; CDR2 reads SNEGSKA (reference sequence). CDR3 size: 12 residues. V gave up 2 bases and J gave up 10 bases, with 12 bases separating them. The TCR originated in a male donor with ankylosing spondylitis or in good health (not recorded which). The chain uses TRBV20-1 and TRBJ2-1; D not resolved. Specimen: blood, either unsorted or a sorted T cell fraction (not recorded which). CDR3 residues: CSARLAAPEQFF. The CDR3 DNA reads TGCAGTGCTAGACTGGCAGCTCCCGAGCAGTTCTTC.